A selection of T cell receptor beta chains follows, all from one sample in a study of identical twins. TCRdb analysed the 5' RACE reads with MiXCR anew, one entry per CDR3 protein. The sample lists about 720,000 distinct CDR3 sequences, 15% to 20% occurring once. The same data also went into a second study, on T cells expressing NK-cell markers.

Material for sequencing was PBMCs. These receptors were collected from a woman aged 18-29 years in good health. Each CDR3 is given with its conserved first and last residue. A D gene is named only where the DNA matches it firmly. Clone size is shown for a subset of rows, as once, few, many or a class of expanded clone.

V gene	D gene	clone size	J gene	CDR3 DNA	CDR3 protein
TRBV12-3/TRBV12-4	TRBD2	few	TRBJ2-1	TGTGCCACCTACACAAGGGGTAGCGGGATATACAATGAGCAGTTCTTC	CATYTRGSGIYNEQFF
TRBV30	TRBD1	-	TRBJ2-1	TGTGCCTGGAGTGTCGCAGGGGGCAATGAGCAGTTCTTC	CAWSVAGGNEQFF
TRBV12-2	-	-	TRBJ2-3	TGTGCAAGTCGCTTAGCGCGTCGAGCGGGGGGCACAGATACGCAGTATTTT	CASRLARRAGGTDTQYF
TRBV2	-	few	TRBJ1-6	TGTGCCAGCAGTGAAGCAGGGACGAATTCACCCCTCCACTTT	CASSEAGTNSPLHF
TRBV29-1	-	-	TRBJ1-1	TGCAGCGCCGACAGGTCCATGAACACTGAAGCTTTCTTT	CSADRSMNTEAFF
TRBV20-1	-	-	TRBJ2-7	TGCAGTGCTCAGGGGTACGAGCAGTACTTC	CSAQGYEQYF
TRBV12-3/TRBV12-4	-	many	TRBJ2-2	TGTGCCAGCAGTGGGAACGGGGAGCTGTTTTTT	CASSGNGELFF
TRBV10-3	-	few	TRBJ2-1	TGTGCCATCACCACCGAGGGGCGATACAATGAGCAGTTCTTC	CAITTEGRYNEQFF
TRBV18	TRBD2	few	TRBJ2-1	TGTGCCAGCTCATGGCTAGCGGGAGGGAACTCCTACAATGAGCAGTTCTTC	CASSWLAGGNSYNEQFF
TRBV5-1	-	-	TRBJ2-1	TGCGCCAGCAGCGACACCCTCCACAATGAGCAGTTCTTC	CASSDTLHNEQFF
TRBV11-2	-	many	TRBJ2-7	TGTGCCAGCAGCTCCCAGCTCGAGCAGTACTTC	CASSSQLEQYF
TRBV20-1	TRBD2	-	TRBJ2-1	TGCAGTGCTAGGGGCCCCCTCAGCGGGGGGGCAAATGAGCAGTTCTTC	CSARGPLSGGANEQFF
TRBV27	TRBD2	many	TRBJ2-7	TGTGCCAGCAGTTTAGGCGGGAGGAGCTCCTACGAGCAGTACTTC	CASSLGGRSSYEQYF
TRBV28	TRBD2	few	TRBJ2-1	TGTGCCAGCAGGACCCAAACGCTAGCGGGAGTGGGGTACAATGAGCAGTTCTTC	CASRTQTLAGVGYNEQFF
TRBV9	-	few	TRBJ1-2	TGTGCCAGCAGCGTAGGACGGGCAGGGCTCTATGGCTACACCTTC	CASSVGRAGLYGYTF
TRBV12-3/TRBV12-4	TRBD1	few	TRBJ1-1	TGTGCCAGCAGCCACAAGACAGGGTGGAACACTGAAGCTTTCTTT	CASSHKTGWNTEAFF
TRBV6-5	-	-	TRBJ1-2	TGTGCCAGCAGTTACTCGGGGGCAGTCTATGGCTACACCTTC	CASSYSGAVYGYTF
TRBV10-3	-	-	TRBJ1-5	TGTGCCATCAGTGAGTCGGAGGGGAATAATCAGCCCCAGCATTTT	CAISESEGNNQPQHF
TRBV7-6	-	-	TRBJ1-1	TGTGCCAGCAGCTTACTTGTTGGGACTGAAGCTTTCTTT	CASSLLVGTEAFF
TRBV12-3/TRBV12-4	TRBD2	few	TRBJ2-7	TGTGCCAGCACCCCACTAGCGGGAGGGCCTAGGCAGTACTTC	CASTPLAGGPRQYF
TRBV29-1	-	-	TRBJ2-1	TGCAGCGTTGAAGACCCTACTCATACTTACAATGAGCAGTTCTTC	CSVEDPTHTYNEQFF
TRBV20-1	TRBD2	few	TRBJ2-6	TGCAGTGCCAATGACCCTAGCGGGGGTATCTCTGGGGCCAACGTCCTGACTTTC	CSANDPSGGISGANVLTF
TRBV5-1	-	few	TRBJ2-3	TGCGCCAGCAGCCCCCTTATGGGGGCCGGCGATACGCAGTATTTT	CASSPLMGAGDTQYF
TRBV4-3	TRBD2	few	TRBJ2-2	TGCGCCAGCAGCCAAGAGGTTTCTAGCGGGAGGTCTGTTACCGGGGAGCTGTTTTTT	CASSQEVSSGRSVTGELFF
TRBV29-1	-	few	TRBJ2-7	TGCAGCGTTCCAGGGTACGAGCAGTACTTC	CSVPGYEQYF
TRBV11-2	TRBD2	few	TRBJ2-1	TGTGCCAGCAGCTTAGTGACTAGCGGGGGGTTATACAATGAGCAGTTCTTC	CASSLVTSGGLYNEQFF
TRBV29-1	TRBD1	few	TRBJ2-1	TGCAGCGTTGAGAGGGGGACAGGGAATGAGCAGTTCTTC	CSVERGTGNEQFF
TRBV12-3/TRBV12-4	-	many	TRBJ2-2	TGTGCCAGCACCACCTACGGCGGGGAGCTGTTTTTT	CASTTYGGELFF
TRBV6-2/TRBV6-3	-	-	TRBJ2-1	TGTGCCAGCAGAGGGACTGGAGGGGCCAATGAGCAGTTCTTC	CASRGTGGANEQFF
TRBV6-5	TRBD1	few	TRBJ1-1	TGTGCCAGCAGTTACCTCACAGGGGGGAACACTGAAGCTTTCTTT	CASSYLTGGNTEAFF
TRBV10-2	TRBD1	-	TRBJ1-5	TGCGCCAGCAGTGACCACGGGACAGGCTATCAGCCCCAGCATTTT	CASSDHGTGYQPQHF
TRBV12-3/TRBV12-4	TRBD2	few	TRBJ2-1	TGTGCCAGCAGTTCTACCCGGGACTACTACAATGAGCAGTTCTTC	CASSSTRDYYNEQFF
TRBV5-6	-	few	TRBJ2-3	TGTGCCAGCAGCCCTGAAAGAGGGGGGGGCACAGATACGCAGTATTTT	CASSPERGGGTDTQYF
TRBV18	-	-	TRBJ2-1	TGTGCCAGCTCACCTGGGGCAGGGAACAATGAGCAGTTCTTC	CASSPGAGNNEQFF
TRBV12-3/TRBV12-4	TRBD2	-	TRBJ2-1	TGTGCCAGCAGTCCACTAGCGGGAGGGTGGGGTGAGCAGTTCTTC	CASSPLAGGWGEQFF
TRBV7-9	TRBD2	-	TRBJ2-7	TGTGCCAGCAGTGAGCGGGAGGCCCCCTACGAGCAGTACTTC	CASSEREAPYEQYF
TRBV24-1	TRBD1	few	TRBJ1-5	TGTGCCGGACCGGACAGGGGAGGGCATCAGCCCCAGCATTTT	CAGPDRGGHQPQHF
TRBV10-2	-	-	TRBJ2-3	TGCGCCAGCAGTGACTCGCGGGAAAGCACAGATACGCAGTATTTT	CASSDSRESTDTQYF
TRBV12-3/TRBV12-4	-	few	TRBJ1-2	TGTGCCAGCAGTGCCGGAGGGACTACTGGCTACACCTTC	CASSAGGTTGYTF
TRBV7-8	TRBD1	-	TRBJ2-7	TGTGCCAGCAGCTCCAGACAGGGGGAGGTCTACGAGCAGTACTTC	CASSSRQGEVYEQYF
TRBV12-3/TRBV12-4	-	-	TRBJ2-7	TGTGCCAGCAAGGCTCAATACGAGCAGTACTTC	CASKAQYEQYF
TRBV6-1	TRBD1	few	TRBJ2-7	TGTGCCAGCAGTCGGGACAGAGAATACGAGCAGTACTTC	CASSRDREYEQYF
TRBV20-1	-	-	TRBJ2-2	TGCAGTGCAGCCAGAGGAGGCACCGGGGAGCTGTTTTTT	CSAARGGTGELFF
TRBV12-3/TRBV12-4	-	few	TRBJ2-1	TGTGCCAGCAGTTTAGATGGCTTGAATGAGCAGTTCTTC	CASSLDGLNEQFF
TRBV12-3/TRBV12-4	-	few	TRBJ1-1	TGTGCCACCGGGACACCGTCGGAAGCTTTCTTT	CATGTPSEAFF